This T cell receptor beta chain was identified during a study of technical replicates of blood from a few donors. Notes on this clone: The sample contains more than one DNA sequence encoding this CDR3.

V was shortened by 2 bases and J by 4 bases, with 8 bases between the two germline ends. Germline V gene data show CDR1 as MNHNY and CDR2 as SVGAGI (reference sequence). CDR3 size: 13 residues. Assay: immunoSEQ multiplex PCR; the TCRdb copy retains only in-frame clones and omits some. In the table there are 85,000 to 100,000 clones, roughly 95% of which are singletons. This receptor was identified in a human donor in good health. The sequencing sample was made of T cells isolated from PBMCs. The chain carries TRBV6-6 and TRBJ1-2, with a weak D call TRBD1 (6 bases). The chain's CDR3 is CASSYDRSYGYTF. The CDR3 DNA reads TGTGCCAGCAGTTACGACAGGTCCTATGGCTACACCTTC.